This T cell receptor beta chain was sequenced during a study of CD8 T cells in ankylosing spondylitis. General study points: Earlier work had already found some motif variants in reactive arthritis synovial fluid and blood. The study identified a TCR beta motif of under ten highly homologous variants that appeared characteristic of ankylosing spondylitis blood. Disease-linked clones had a CD8+ phenotype and relatively low frequency in peripheral blood. Significant enrichment of disease-linked clones was reported in matched ankylosing spondylitis synovial fluid.

This clonotype was picked up a small number of times. Its antigen remains unknown. Using its own MiXCR run on the 5' RACE reads, TCRdb lists one record per CDR3 protein. The table has approximately 540,000 distinct CDR3 sequences, 12% seen once; the top ten hold approximately 6.3%. The TCR sequence derives from a male donor with ankylosing spondylitis. Material for sequencing was blood, either unsorted or a sorted T cell fraction (not recorded which).

CDR3 amino acids: CSAREPGQGWNEQFF. The CDR3 nucleotides are TGCAGTGCTAGAGAACCGGGACAGGGTTGGAATGAGCAGTTCTTC. The genes are TRBV20-1 and TRBJ2-1, with 9 bases fitting TRBD1. The V gene's germline CDR1 is DFQATT and CDR2 SNEGSKA (reference sequence). V shed 0 bases and J 7 bases; nucleotides not matched to a gene: 7. The CDR3 loop spans 15 amino acids.